The rows below give T cell receptor beta chains drawn from one sample of a study of blood T cells in healthy people across ages. TCRdb reprocessed the 5' RACE reads with MiXCR, giving one entry per CDR3 protein. This sample yields hundreds of thousands of distinct CDR3 sequences, of which over 45% are seen a single time; roughly 20% belongs to the top ten. The sample consisted of blood. These receptors originate from a man aged 30-40 years in good health. Both conserved end residues are part of each CDR3. The D gene is left open where the match is weak. The listing skips clone size in some rows; elsewhere it reads once, few, many or a size class.

TRBJ2-6	TRBV13	few	.	TGTGCCAGCAGCTTAGTATCCGGGTTCGGGGCCAACGTCCTGACTTTC	CASSLVSGFGANVLTF
TRBJ2-3	TRBV27	.	TRBD2	TGTGCCAGCAGCCAGCGGGGGGGCGTCACAGATACGCAGTATTTT	CASSQRGGVTDTQYF
TRBJ2-7	TRBV6-2/TRBV6-3	.	.	TGTGCCAGCAGTTCAAGGGCCGAGCAGTACTTC	CASSSRAEQYF
TRBJ2-1	TRBV7-2	.	TRBD1	TGTGCCAGCAGTCAAATCCGGGGACAGGGTATGAATGAGCAGTTCTTC	CASSQIRGQGMNEQFF
TRBJ2-4	TRBV7-8	few	.	TGTGCCAGCAGCCCGTTACTAGGGGTGGGCATTCAGTACTTC	CASSPLLGVGIQYF
TRBJ1-2	TRBV4-1	few	.	TGCGCCAGCAGCCCCGCAACACGGAACTATGGCTACACCTTC	CASSPATRNYGYTF
TRBJ1-2	TRBV6-5	few	.	TGTGCCAGCAGTTACTCCCAGGTCTATGGCTACACCTTC	CASSYSQVYGYTF
TRBJ2-2	TRBV6-4	.	TRBD1	TGTGCCAGCAGCCGCGACAGGGGGCCCGGGGAGCTGTTTTTT	CASSRDRGPGELFF
TRBJ2-1	TRBV25-1	.	TRBD1	TGTGCCAGCAGTTCACCAGGGGGCCGCAACAATGAGCAGTTCTTC	CASSSPGGRNNEQFF
TRBJ2-7	TRBV7-6	few	.	TGTGCCAGCAGCCAAGCGTCCTGGGACGAGCAGTACTTC	CASSQASWDEQYF
TRBJ2-3	TRBV12-3/TRBV12-4	.	.	TGTGCCAGCATGGCAAGGACAACTAGCACAGATACGCAGTATTTT	CASMARTTSTDTQYF
TRBJ1-2	TRBV20-1	.	TRBD1	TGCAGTGCTTGGGATGGGACAGGGAAGGGCTATGGCTACACCTTC	CSAWDGTGKGYGYTF
TRBJ2-7	TRBV4-2	few	TRBD2	TGTGCCAGCAGCCAAAAGATGGGGCGGGAGCTAACCTACGAGCAGTACTTC	CASSQKMGRELTYEQYF
TRBJ2-1	TRBV5-1	.	TRBD1	TGCGCCAGCAGCTGGGGCGGGACAGGGAAAAATGAGCAGTTCTTC	CASSWGGTGKNEQFF
TRBJ1-2	TRBV7-9	.	.	TGTGCCAGCAGCATTACGGGGGGTGAGGGCAACTATGGCTACACCTTC	CASSITGGEGNYGYTF
TRBJ2-3	TRBV20-1	.	.	TGCAGTGCGGGGGGACTTCGCACAGATACGCAGTATTTT	CSAGGLRTDTQYF
TRBJ1-1	TRBV7-3	.	TRBD1	TGTGCCAGCAGTTCAACTGGACAGGGGACAGGAAAAGACACTGAAGCTTTCTTT	CASSSTGQGTGKDTEAFF
TRBJ2-3	TRBV10-3	.	.	TGTGCCTTCAGTCTCTACGGCAGGGACACAGATACGCAGTATTTT	CAFSLYGRDTDTQYF
TRBJ2-5	TRBV27	.	.	TGTGCCACCCTCACGTTGCGCCTAAAAGAGACCCAGTACTTC	CATLTLRLKETQYF
TRBJ2-5	TRBV18	.	.	TGTGCCAGCTCACCGTTGGACAAGCCCGAGACCCAGTACTTC	CASSPLDKPETQYF
TRBJ1-1	TRBV20-1	.	TRBD1	TGCAGTGCTAGATTGACAGGGAGGGGGACTGAAGCTTTCTTT	CSARLTGRGTEAFF
TRBJ2-3	TRBV29-1	.	.	TGCAGCGTTGAAGGGGGTGGTGGCACAGATACGCAGTATTTT	CSVEGGGGTDTQYF